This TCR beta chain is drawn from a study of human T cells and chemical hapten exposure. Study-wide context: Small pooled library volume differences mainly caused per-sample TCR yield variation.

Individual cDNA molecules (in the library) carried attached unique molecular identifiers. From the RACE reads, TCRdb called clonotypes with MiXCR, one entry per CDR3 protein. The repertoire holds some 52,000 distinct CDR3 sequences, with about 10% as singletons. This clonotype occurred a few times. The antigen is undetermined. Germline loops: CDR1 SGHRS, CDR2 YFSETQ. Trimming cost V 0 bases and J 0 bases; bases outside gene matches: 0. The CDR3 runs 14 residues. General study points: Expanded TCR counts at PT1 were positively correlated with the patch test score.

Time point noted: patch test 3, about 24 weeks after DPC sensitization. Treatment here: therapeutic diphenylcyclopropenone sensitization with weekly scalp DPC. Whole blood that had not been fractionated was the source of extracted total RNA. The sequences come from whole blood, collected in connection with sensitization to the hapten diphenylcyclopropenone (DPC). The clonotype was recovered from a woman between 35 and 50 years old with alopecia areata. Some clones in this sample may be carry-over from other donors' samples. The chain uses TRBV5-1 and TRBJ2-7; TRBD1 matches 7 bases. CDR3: CASSLGDSSYEQYF. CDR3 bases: TGCGCCAGCAGCTTGGGGGACAGCTCCTACGAGCAGTACTTC.